This T cell receptor beta chain appears in the sequencing data of a study of shared clonotypes between healthy human individuals. Deep level was the assay's run setting. Repertoires were generated with immunoSEQ multiplex PCR, while TCRdb's copy carries only in-frame clones and drops some. The data show around 2.1 million clones, approximately 94% seen once. The J segment lost 6 bases and the V segment lost 5 bases, leaving 6 bases of the junction unmatched. The CDR3 loop spans 15 amino acids. The germline V gene has CDR1 SGHRS and CDR2 YFSETQ. This clonotype was obtained from a man between 18 and 35 years old in good health. This chain joins TRBV5-1 and TRBJ2-1; TRBD2 matches 12 bases. Sequencing was done on a sample of naive CD4+ T cells sorted from blood. Indicated subset: CD45RA+ positively selected. The CDR3: CASRGTSGHFNEQFF. Here the CDR3 DNA reads TGCGCCAGCAGGGGGACTAGCGGGCACTTCAATGAGCAGTTCTTC.